This is a list of T cell receptor beta chains from one sample in a study of cytomegalovirus exposure and HLA in healthy donors. Profiled with immunoSEQ multiplex PCR; TCRdb holds only in-frame clones, not every one. The table includes some 180,000 clones, about nine tenths detected once. Sample: PBMCs. The receptors come from a boy younger than 10 in good health and CMV-seronegative. Both conserved end residues are part of each CDR3. Each record gives: J gene, V gene, clone size, D gene, CDR3 DNA, CDR3 protein. The D gene is left open where the match is weak. Only some rows state a clone size, as once, few, many or a class for expanded clones.

TRBJ1-3 TRBV5-1 NA NA TGCGCCAGCAGCCCGGACACCTCTGGAAACACCATATATTTT CASSPDTSGNTIYF
TRBJ1-4 TRBV11-2 NA NA TGTGCCAGCAGCTTAGATCGGGGGGTCCTTAATGAAAAACTGTTTTTT CASSLDRGVLNEKLFF
TRBJ2-2 TRBV7-9 few NA TGTGCCAGCAGCCCCAAACCCGGGACCGGGGAGCTGTTTTTT CASSPKPGTGELFF
TRBJ1-5 TRBV28 NA TRBD1 TGTGCCAGCAACAGGGGAGGCAATCAGCCCCAGCATTTT CASNRGGNQPQHF
TRBJ1-3 TRBV28 NA NA TGTGCCAGCAGTTTTACAGGGCTCAACTCTGGAAACACCATATATTTT CASSFTGLNSGNTIYF
TRBJ2-5 TRBV5-1 NA NA TGCGCCAGCGGGGAGAGCCCCCAAGAGACCCAGTACTTC CASGESPQETQYF
TRBJ1-4 TRBV5-5 NA NA TGTGCCAGCAGCTTGGCAGGGATTGAAAAACTGTTTTTT CASSLAGIEKLFF
TRBJ1-1 TRBV27 NA NA TGTGCCAGCACGCACACTCCCCAGGTCCCAGACACTGAAGCTTTCTTT CASTHTPQVPDTEAFF
TRBJ2-1 TRBV25-1 NA TRBD2 TGTGCCAGCAGTGGTATTATAGCGGGTAACTCCTGCAATGAGCAGTTCTTC CASSGIIAGNSCNEQFF
TRBJ1-2 TRBV29-1 NA NA TGCAGCGTTGGGGAGGATGGCTACACCTTC CSVGEDGYTF